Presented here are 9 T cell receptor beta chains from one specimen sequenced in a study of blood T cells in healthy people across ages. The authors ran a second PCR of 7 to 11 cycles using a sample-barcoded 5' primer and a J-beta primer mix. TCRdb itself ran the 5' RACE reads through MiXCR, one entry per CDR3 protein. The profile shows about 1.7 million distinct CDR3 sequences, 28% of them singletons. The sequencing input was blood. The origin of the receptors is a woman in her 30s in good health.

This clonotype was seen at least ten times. CDR3 sequence: CATSSQFGTGSYEQYF. The CDR3 bases are TGTGCCACCAGCTCCCAGTTCGGGACAGGGTCCTACGAGCAGTACTTC. The chain combines TRBV15 with TRBJ2-7, with 9 bases aligning to TRBD1. CDR3 length equals 16 residues. Germline V gene data show CDR1 as LNHNV and CDR2 as YYDKDF (reference sequence). Losses at the gene ends were 5 bases for V and 1 base for J; bases not matched to a gene: 9.

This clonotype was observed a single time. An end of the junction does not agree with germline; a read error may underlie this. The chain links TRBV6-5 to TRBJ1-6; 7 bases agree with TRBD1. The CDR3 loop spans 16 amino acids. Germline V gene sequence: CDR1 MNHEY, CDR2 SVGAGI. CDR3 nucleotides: TGTGCCAGCAGTTACGGGCAGGGGGGGCCTAATTTACCCCTCCACTTT. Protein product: CASSYGQGGPNLPLHF.

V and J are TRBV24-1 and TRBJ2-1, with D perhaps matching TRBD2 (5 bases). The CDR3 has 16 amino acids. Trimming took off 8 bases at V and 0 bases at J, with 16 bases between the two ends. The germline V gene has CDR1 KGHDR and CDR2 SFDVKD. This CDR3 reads CATTQTGNYSYNEQFF. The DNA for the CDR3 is TGTGCCACCACCCAAACCGGGAACTACTCCTACAATGAGCAGTTCTTC.

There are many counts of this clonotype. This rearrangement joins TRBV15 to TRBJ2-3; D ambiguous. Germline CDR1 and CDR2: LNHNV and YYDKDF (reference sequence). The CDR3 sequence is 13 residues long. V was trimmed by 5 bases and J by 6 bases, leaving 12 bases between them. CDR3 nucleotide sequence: TGTGCCACCAGCGGACGGCAGAAGGATACGCAGTATTTT. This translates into CATSGRQKDTQYF. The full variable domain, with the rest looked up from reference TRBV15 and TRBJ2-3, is DAMVIQNPRYQVTQFGKPVTLSCSQTLNHNVMYWYQQKSSQAPKLLFHYYDKDFNNEADTPDNFQSRRPNTSFCFLDIRSPGLGDTAMYLCATSGRQKDTQYFGPGTRLTVL.

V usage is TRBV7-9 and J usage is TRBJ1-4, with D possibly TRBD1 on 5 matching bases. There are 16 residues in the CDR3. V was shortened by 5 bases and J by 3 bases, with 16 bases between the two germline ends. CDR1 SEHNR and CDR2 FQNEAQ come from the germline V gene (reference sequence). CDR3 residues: CASSNPTRAANEKLFF. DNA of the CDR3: TGTGCCAGCAGCAACCCCACCAGGGCTGCTAATGAAAAACTGTTTTTT.

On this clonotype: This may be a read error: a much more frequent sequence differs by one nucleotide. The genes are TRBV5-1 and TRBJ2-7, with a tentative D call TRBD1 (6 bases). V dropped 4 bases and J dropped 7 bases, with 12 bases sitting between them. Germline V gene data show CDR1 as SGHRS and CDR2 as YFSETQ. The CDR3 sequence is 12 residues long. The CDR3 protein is CASSNRDNEQYF. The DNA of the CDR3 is TGCGCCAGCAGCAACAGGGACAATGAGCAGTACTTC. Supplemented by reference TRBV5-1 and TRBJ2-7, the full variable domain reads KAGVTQTPRYLIKTRGQQVTLSCSPISGHRSVSWYQQTPGQGLQFLFEYFSETQRNKGNFPGRFSGRQFSNSRSEMNVSTLELGDSALYLCASSNRDNEQYFGPGTRLTVT.

The CDR3 protein is CAWSTGDPDTQYF. Written as DNA, the CDR3 is TGTGCCTGGAGTACAGGGGACCCAGATACGCAGTATTTT. The chain couples TRBV30 to TRBJ2-3; 7 bases match TRBD1. V trimming: 2 bases; J trimming: 4 bases; junction bases outside the gene matches: 3. This CDR3 contains 13 residues. Germline-derived CDR1 and CDR2 are GTSNPN and SVGIG (reference sequence).

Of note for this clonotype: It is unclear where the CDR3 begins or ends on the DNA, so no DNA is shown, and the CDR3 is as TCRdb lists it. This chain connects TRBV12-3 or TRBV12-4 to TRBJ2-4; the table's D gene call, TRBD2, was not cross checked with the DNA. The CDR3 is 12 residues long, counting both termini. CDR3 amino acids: CASSFGGGALYF.

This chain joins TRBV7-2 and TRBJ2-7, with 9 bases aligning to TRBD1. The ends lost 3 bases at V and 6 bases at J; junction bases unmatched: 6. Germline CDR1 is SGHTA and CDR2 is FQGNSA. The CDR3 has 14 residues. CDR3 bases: TGTGCCAGCAGCTTGAAGGGACAGGGTACCGAGCAGTACTTC. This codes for CASSLKGQGTEQYF.